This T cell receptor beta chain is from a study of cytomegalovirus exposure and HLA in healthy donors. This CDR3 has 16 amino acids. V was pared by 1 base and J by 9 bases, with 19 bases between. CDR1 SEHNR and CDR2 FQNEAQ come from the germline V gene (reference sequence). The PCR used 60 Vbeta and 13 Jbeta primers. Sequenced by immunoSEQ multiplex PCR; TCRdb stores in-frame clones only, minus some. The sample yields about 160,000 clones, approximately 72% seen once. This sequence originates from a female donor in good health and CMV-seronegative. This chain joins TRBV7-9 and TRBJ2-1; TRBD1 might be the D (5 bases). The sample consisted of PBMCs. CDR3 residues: CASSLEGKSPGLEQFF. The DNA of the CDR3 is TGTGCCAGCAGCTTAGAAGGGAAAAGCCCAGGGCTTGAGCAGTTCTTC.